The 27 T cell receptor beta chains given below trace back to one sample, sequenced in a study of OX40 agonist ivuxolimab in advanced cancers. Libraries were constructed by the immunoSEQ multiplex PCR assay. Entries here come from immuneACCESS through TCRdb and include only in-frame sequences with V and J called. Some clones fail to appear in such tables; in the studies checked, an unresolved V gene covers under half of the shortfall, and the cause of the remainder is unknown. Counted in this sample were 60,000 to 75,000 clones; more than 70% of them appeared once. The ten largest clonotypes hold more than 4.5% of the sample. Specimen: CD4+ or CD8+ T cells sorted from blood, collected in a trial of the OX40 agonist ivuxolimab. These receptors were obtained from an adult with an advanced solid tumor such as melanoma, head and neck, liver or kidney cancer.

This chain links TRBV29-1 with TRBJ2-3; D might be TRBD2 (6 bases). V lost 6 bases to trimming and J lost 0 bases, with 13 bases between them. The CDR3 consists of 14 residues. Germline CDR1 and CDR2: SQVTM and ANQGSEA. CDR3 coding DNA: TGCAGCGTCGCCCCTAGCGCTAGCACAGATACGCAGTATTTT. Its protein product is CSVAPSASTDTQYF.

The V call is TRBV14, the J call TRBJ2-7; maybe TRBD1 (6 bases). The germline V gene encodes CDR1 SGHDN and CDR2 FVKESK. The CDR3 runs to 14 residues. The V and J ends lost 8 bases and 6 bases respectively, with 20 bases between them. CDR3 region: CASSHNRALTEQYF. In DNA, the CDR3 is TGTGCCAGCTCGCACAACAGGGCCTTGACCGAGCAGTACTTC.

A word on this clone: At one end the junction does not follow the germline gene, possibly because of a read error. V is TRBV6-1 and J is TRBJ1-6; 7 positions match TRBD1. CDR1 and CDR2 from the germline V gene are MNHNS and SASEGT. The CDR3 is 13 residues long. Here the CDR3 reads CASSEKVGDRAKF. For the CDR3, the DNA is TGTGCCAGCAGTGAAAAGGTTGGGGACAGAGCAAAATTT.

The gene calls are TRBV4-1 and TRBJ2-5; D gene uncertain. CDR3 length equals 15 residues. V shed 1 base and J shed 1 base, with 10 bases lying between them. The germline V gene has CDR1 MGHRA and CDR2 YSYEKL. The CDR3 loop reads CASSQARPSQETQYF. In DNA, the CDR3 is TGCGCCAGCAGCCAAGCTCGCCCTAGCCAAGAGACCCAGTACTTC.

V is TRBV7-9 and J is TRBJ2-7, with D perhaps TRBD2 (5 bases). V shed 3 bases and J shed 2 bases, with 23 bases lying between them. The CDR3 is 18 residues long. Germline V gene lookup returns CDR1 SEHNR and CDR2 FQNEAQ (reference sequence). The CDR3 region is CASSFSGGAGYLAYEQYF. The CDR3 nucleotides are TGTGCCAGCAGCTTCTCCGGCGGCGCGGGTTATCTTGCCTACGAGCAGTACTTC.

The chain is built from TRBV4-1 and TRBJ1-1; weak D call: TRBD1 (5 bases). The CDR3 is made up of 16 amino acids. V was shortened by 5 bases and J by 0 bases, with 16 bases between the two germline ends. Germline V gives CDR1 MGHRA, CDR2 YSYEKL. CDR3: CASSKGRLSMNTEAFF. In DNA, the CDR3 is TGCGCCAGCAGCAAGGGACGACTTTCAATGAACACTGAAGCTTTCTTT.

V usage is TRBV28 and J usage is TRBJ2-5; the match to TRBD1 covers 11 bases. After removal of 5 bases from V and 4 bases from J, the junction contained 6 bases not matched to a gene. The CDR3 has 15 residues. Per the germline V gene, CDR1 is MDHEN and CDR2 is SYDVKM. The CDR3 loop is CASSPPGQGGETQYF. In nucleotides, the CDR3 is TGTGCCAGCAGTCCCCCGGGACAGGGGGGAGAGACCCAGTACTTC.

The V and J genes are TRBV27 and TRBJ1-2; no reliable D call. CDR1 is MNHEY, CDR2 SMNVEV, per germline (reference sequence). Trimming took off 2 bases at V and 8 bases at J, with 15 bases between the two ends. The CDR3 is 14 residues long. The CDR3: CASSLRLWEGGYTF. The CDR3 coding sequence is TGTGCCAGCAGTTTAAGACTTTGGGAGGGCGGCTACACCTTC.

V gene TRBV7-2 combines with J gene TRBJ1-2, with TRBD1 matching 9 bases. Germline CDR1 SGHTA, CDR2 FQGNSA. This CDR3 is built from 15 residues. The junction had 8 bases not matched to a gene; V was cut back by 5 bases and J by 4 bases. The CDR3 sequence: CASSAWDRVGYGYTF. The CDR3 DNA reads as TGTGCCAGCAGCGCCTGGGACAGGGTTGGCTATGGCTACACCTTC.

This sequence joins TRBV28 and TRBJ1-1; 9 bases are shared with TRBD1. The V gene end was trimmed by 0 bases and the J gene end by 7 bases; junction bases not matched to a gene: 6. Germline lookup yields CDR1 MDHEN and CDR2 SYDVKM. CDR3 size: 15 residues. The CDR3 is CASSLWGQGGDEAFF. CDR3 bases: TGTGCCAGCAGTTTATGGGGACAGGGAGGCGATGAAGCTTTCTTT.

This chain's CDR3 is CASSLGTGSTGELFF. The CDR3 nucleotides read TGTGCCAGCAGCTTAGGGACAGGTAGCACCGGGGAGCTGTTTTTT. V and J are TRBV7-3 and TRBJ2-2; the match to TRBD1 covers 8 bases. The length of the CDR3 is 15 residues. V dropped 2 bases and J dropped 4; count of bases not matched to a gene: 3. CDR1 SGHTA and CDR2 FQGTGA come from the germline V gene.

The J gene is TRBJ1-5, the V gene TRBV18, with D unresolved. V lost 3 bases to trimming and J lost 2 bases, with 17 bases between them. The CDR3 loop spans 17 amino acids. Germline loops: CDR1 KGHSH, CDR2 LQKENI. The chain's CDR3 is CASSPKEVVVGNQPQHF. CDR3 coding DNA: TGTGCCAGCTCACCTAAAGAGGTCGTGGTTGGCAATCAGCCCCAGCATTTT.

The chain's CDR3 is CASSDGLTGELFF. CDR3 bases: TGTGCCAGCAGTGACGGGCTAACCGGGGAGCTGTTTTTT. The chain employs TRBV6-4 and TRBJ2-2; D uncertain. Germline CDR1 reads MRHNA; CDR2 reads SNTAGT. The CDR3 spans 13 residues. Between the trimmed V and J ends, which lost 2 bases and 5 bases, there was a span of 6 bases.

CDR3 coding DNA: TGTGCCATCAGTGAGGGACAGAATAATTCACCCCTCCACTTT. This codes for CAISEGQNNSPLHF. V and J are TRBV10-3 and TRBJ1-6; tentative D call: TRBD1 (6 bases). CDR3 size: 14 residues. Trimming removed 2 bases from V and 5 bases from J, with 7 bases in between. Looked up from germline, CDR1 is ENHRY and CDR2 is SYGVKD.

The chain combines TRBV28 with TRBJ2-5; perhaps D is TRBD1 or TRBD2 (7 bases each). Germline V lookup: CDR1 MDHEN, CDR2 SYDVKM. The length of the CDR3 is 18 residues. V lost 6 bases, J lost 2 bases, and 25 bases lay in between. The CDR3, as DNA: TGTGCCAGCAGGCAACCTAACAGGGGAGGGGGAACTCAAGAGACCCAGTACTTC. It codes for CASRQPNRGGGTQETQYF.

The rearrangement uses TRBV9 and TRBJ2-7; D ambiguous. Germline loops: CDR1 SGDLS, CDR2 YYNGEE. V was clipped by 7 bases and J by 3 bases, with 11 bases between them. The CDR3 totals 12 residues. The CDR3 nucleotides are TGTGCCAGCGGTGGGAAGGACTACGAGCAGTACTTC. Translating it yields CASGGKDYEQYF.

This chain links TRBV12-5 with TRBJ2-1; 8 bases line up with TRBD1. CDR1 LGHNT and CDR2 FRNRAP come from the germline V gene. CDR3 length: 14 amino acids. Germline trimming cut 3 bases from V and 8 bases from J; bases unmatched to any gene: 6. In DNA, the CDR3 is TGTGCTAGTGGTTTCGGATTACAGGGGGATGAGCAGTTCTTC. As protein: CASGFGLQGDEQFF.

This clone was seen a few times. This rearrangement joins TRBV9 to TRBJ2-5; D remains ambiguous. This CDR3 has 13 residues. The V end was cut by 4 bases, the J end by 9 bases, with 16 bases between. CDR1 and CDR2 from the germline V gene are SGDLS and YYNGEE. CDR3 protein: CASSTDPKGAQYF. CDR3 DNA: TGTGCCAGCAGCACAGACCCAAAAGGAGCCCAGTACTTC.

CDR3 residues: CSVGYRGNTEAFF. CDR3 DNA sequence: TGCAGCGTCGGCTACAGGGGGAACACTGAAGCTTTCTTT. The chain combines TRBV29-1 with TRBJ1-1, with 7 positions matching TRBD1. Germline V gene data show CDR1 as SQVTM and CDR2 as ANQGSEA. J gave up 1 base and V 6 bases, and 5 bases lay outside the gene matches. The CDR3 spans 13 residues.

J is TRBJ1-1 and V is TRBV6-5; D remains unclear. The CDR3 has 14 amino acids. Trimming left V 10 bases short and J 4 bases short, with 19 bases between. Germline lookup yields CDR1 MNHEY and CDR2 SVGAGI. The CDR3 sequence is CATASYLRGTEAFF. The CDR3 bases are TGTGCCACCGCTTCCTACCTTCGAGGCACTGAAGCTTTCTTT.

CDR3: CASQMETGAYEQYF. The DNA for the CDR3 is TGTGCCAGCCAGATGGAGACAGGGGCCTACGAGCAGTACTTC. The V and J genes are TRBV2 and TRBJ2-7; 8 bases align to TRBD1. Trimming took 8 bases from V and 2 from J; bases not matched to a gene: 8. The CDR3 contains 14 residues. CDR1 and CDR2 (germline): SNHLY, FYNNEI.

This chain uses TRBV30 with TRBJ2-3, with TRBD2 matching over 12 bases. Losses at the gene ends were 5 bases for V and 3 bases for J; bases not matched to a gene: 0. The CDR3 contains 13 residues. Germline CDR1 is GTSNPN and CDR2 is SVGIG (reference sequence). CDR3 DNA: TGTGCCTGGCTAGCGGGAGGGACAGATACGCAGTATTTT. It codes for CAWLAGGTDTQYF. The entire variable domain, with the rest obtained from reference TRBV30 and TRBJ2-3, is as follows: SQTIHQWPATLVQPVGSPLSLECTVEGTSNPNLYWYRQAAGRGLQLLFYSVGIGQISSEVPQNLSASRPQDRQFILSSKKLLLSDSGFYLCAWLAGGTDTQYFGPGTRLTVL.

CDR3 in amino acids: CASSLGSTGVGNQPQHF. The DNA of the CDR3 is TGTGCCAGCAGTTTAGGTAGCACAGGGGTTGGTAACCAGCCCCAGCATTTT. The chain employs TRBV28 and TRBJ1-5, with 7 positions matching TRBD1. The junction had 14 bases not matched to a gene; V was cut back by 2 bases and J by 7 bases. Germline V gives CDR1 MDHEN, CDR2 SYDVKM. This CDR3 has 17 amino acids.

The V call is TRBV5-5, the J call TRBJ1-1; D call uncertain. V gave up 3 bases and J gave up 1 base, with 7 bases separating them. The CDR3 contains 13 residues. Germline V gene data show CDR1 as SGHKS and CDR2 as YYEKEE (reference sequence). Written as DNA, the CDR3 is TGTGCCAGCAGCTACGCCGGGAACACTGAAGCTTTCTTT. Translated: CASSYAGNTEAFF.

The chain links TRBV6-5 to TRBJ1-5; TRBD1 matches 7 bases. The CDR3 length is 14 residues. Trimming cost V 6 bases and J 2 bases; bases outside gene matches: 4. Germline V gene data show CDR1 as MNHEY and CDR2 as SVGAGI. CDR3 sequence (DNA): TGTGCCAGCAGCCCAGGACAGGGCAATCAGCCCCAGCATTTT. It specifies CASSPGQGNQPQHF.

The V call is TRBV4-1, the J call TRBJ1-2, with TRBD1 as a possible D gene (5 bases). V lost 0 bases, J lost 4 bases, and 9 bases lay in between. This CDR3 has 14 amino acids. Germline CDR1 MGHRA, CDR2 YSYEKL. CDR3 residues: CASSQERGPYGYTF. The CDR3 DNA reads TGCGCCAGCAGCCAAGAGCGGGGCCCCTATGGCTACACCTTC.

This clone was counted once. The rearrangement joins TRBV9 to TRBJ1-2; 8 bases are shared with TRBD1. This CDR3 comprises 15 residues. Germline CDR1 is SGDLS and CDR2 is YYNGEE. V gave up 4 bases and J gave up 6 bases; unmatched junction bases: 11. CDR3: CASSLEGRGHNGYTF. The DNA of the CDR3 is TGTGCCAGCAGCTTAGAGGGCAGGGGGCACAATGGCTACACCTTC.